This T cell receptor beta chain was recorded in a study of shared clonotypes between healthy human individuals (dated by TCRdb to between 2020 and 2021). In terms of the full investigation: The cohort included a few men and two women between 18 and 49 years of age. Per donor, three plates each were used for CD4 naive and CD4 memory, two for CD8 naive, and one for CD8 memory. Blood TCR repertoires of five healthy adults were deeply sequenced to estimate repertoire size and the extent of clonotype sharing between individuals. To increase sequencing depth and limit assay-specific biases, TCR repertoire library preparation and sequencing were carried out by different laboratories using diverse techniques. Between about 0.9 and 10 billion PBMCs per donor were obtained by leukapheresis.

Results the study describes overall, beyond this receptor: Rarefaction of sorted-subset datasets indicated incomplete sequencing despite the large sequencing depth. Based on pairwise subsampling, the degree of clonotype sharing among donors was expected to be affected by sequencing depth. Only blood was sampled, and tissue TCR repertoires likely differ from those in blood. Because the study included a small number of donors, the genetic and exposure-history diversity represented was limited. Naive subsets generally had larger estimated clonotype richness than memory subsets did. Compared with non-shared clonotypes, clonotypes shared by all four sorted-subset donors had higher generation probabilities. When a handful of donors were compared, the shared fraction of clonotypes was roughly 4.8% for naive CD4, approximately 3.3% for naive CD8, more than 2% for memory CD4, and 0.4% for memory CD8.

Using the deep immunoSEQ assay, TCR CDR3 regions were amplified from genomic DNA by multiplex PCR. Extracted genomic DNA from each cell subset was spread evenly across all wells of several immunoSEQ 96-well plates, with each plate serving as a replicate. Each replicate PCR for sorted subsets received about 220 ng genomic DNA, equal to about 30,000 T cell genomes. The purified libraries were quantified using a Qubit 3.0 fluorometer, sized with a Bioanalyzer 2100, and then quantified again using the KAPA Library Quantification kit. Every immunoSEQ 96-well plate was sequenced on a dedicated single-read 150-cycle Illumina NextSeq 550 flow cell. Per the original workflow: The immunoSEQ output contained only junctional sequences without quality scores, so filtering could not match that applied to full-length reads. To assign V/J genes and CDR3, sequences were annotated against IMGT germline references using PyIR, a Python wrapper for IgBLAST v1.9. Reads with weak V/J assignments (E-value above 1e-6), missing CDR3, stop codons, out-of-frame junctions, or ambiguous translated residues were removed. V3J clonotypes were defined as sequences sharing the same inferred V gene, J gene, and CDR3 amino acid sequence. To compute the percentage overlap between repertoires, the number of shared unique clonotypes was divided by the size of the smaller repertoire. RTK rarefaction, the Chao1 estimator, and Recon v2.1 estimates of unobserved clonotypes were used to assess repertoire richness. Generation probabilities for all TCRbeta clonotypes obtained by the gDNA method from a handful of donors were computed using OLGA. What TCRdb holds here is the immuneACCESS table cut down to in-frame rearrangements. Part of the clones is not present; checked against another copy, under half of the missing clones reflect an unresolved V gene, and the others are unexplained. That table gives V, J and clone size, and the DNA gave D and trimming. The sample records under 1,100,000 clones, 70% to 80% of which are singletons. 0.55% to 0.7% of the sample rests with the top ten.

The donors were healthy, HIV-negative adults with no recently reported acute infections or vaccinations. All donors were Caucasian adults living in Nashville, Tennessee, USA. CD4+ T cells were enriched by magnetic negative selection; naive cells were then positively selected on CD45RA, and the negative fraction formed the memory subset. After blood collection by leukapheresis, PBMCs were isolated using Ficoll-Histopaque density gradient centrifugation and then cryopreserved in the vapor phase of liquid nitrogen. Analytical flow cytometry was used to check the purity and quantity of each magnetically sorted T cell population. Each sorted fraction had its genomic DNA isolated and then quantified by UV absorbance on a Nanodrop 2000c. This clone occurred a few times. Its antigen is unknown. No much larger clone is present one base from it, and per-base qualities are unavailable. Including cysteine and phenylalanine, the CDR3 has 13 amino acids. Only the CDR3 part of the read is kept: 39 bases, read in frame from the first base. CDR1 is given as SQVTM and CDR2 as ANQGSEA, both from the germline V gene. The trim is 6 bases for V and 0 bases for J, with a gap of 11 bases between the germline ends.

Rearrangement joined TRBV29-1 to TRBJ1-1; tentative D gene TRBD1, with 5 bases matching. This TCR was recovered from a man between 18 and 35 years old in good health. Some clones in this sample may be carry-over from other donors' samples. The material sequenced was memory CD4+ T cells from PBMCs. The sample's cell subset or site label, decoded: CD45RA-negative fraction. The sequenced DNA is TGCAGCGTCGCTTGGGGGATGAACACTGAAGCTTTCTTT. The encoded protein is CSVAWGMNTEAFF. With the portions outside the CDR3 filled from the reference TRBV29-1 and TRBJ1-1 genes, the complete variable region becomes SAVISQKPSRDICQRGTSLTIQCQVDSQVTMMFWYRQQPGQSLTLIATANQGSEATYESGFVIDKFPISRPNLTFSTLTVSNMSPEDSSIYLCSVAWGMNTEAFFGQGTRLTVV.